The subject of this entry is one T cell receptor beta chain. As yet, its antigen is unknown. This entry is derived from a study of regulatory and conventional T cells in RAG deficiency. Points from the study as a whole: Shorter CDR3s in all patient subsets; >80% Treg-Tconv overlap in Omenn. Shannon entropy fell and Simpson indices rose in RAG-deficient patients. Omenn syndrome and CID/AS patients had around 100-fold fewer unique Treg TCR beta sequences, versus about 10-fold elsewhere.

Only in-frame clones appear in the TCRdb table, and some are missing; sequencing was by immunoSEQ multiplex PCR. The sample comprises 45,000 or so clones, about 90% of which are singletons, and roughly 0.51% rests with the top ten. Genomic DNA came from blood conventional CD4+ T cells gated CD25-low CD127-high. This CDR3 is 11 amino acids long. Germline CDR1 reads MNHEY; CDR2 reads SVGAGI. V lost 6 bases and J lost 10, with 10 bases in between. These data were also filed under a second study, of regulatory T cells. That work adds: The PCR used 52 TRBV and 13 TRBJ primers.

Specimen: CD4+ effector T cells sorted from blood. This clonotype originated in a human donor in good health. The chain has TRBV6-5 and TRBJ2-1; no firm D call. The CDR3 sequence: CASSQTDEQFF. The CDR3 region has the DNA TGTGCCAGCAGCCAAACGGACGAGCAGTTCTTC.